These 17 T cell receptor beta chains were sequenced from one sample in a study of cytomegalovirus exposure and HLA in healthy donors. The PCR had 60 Vbeta and 13 Jbeta primers. Using immunoSEQ multiplex PCR, the repertoire was profiled, and TCRdb retains in-frame clones only, with some absent. The repertoire has 160,000 or so clones, just over 70% of them found once; the top ten carry about 2.5%. The sequencing input was PBMCs. The receptors here all came from a human donor in good health.

In this sample, this clone turned up a few times. V usage is TRBV5-4 and J usage is TRBJ2-2; 10 bases align to TRBD2. The CDR3 is 15 amino acids. Germline V lookup: CDR1 SGHNT, CDR2 YYREEE (reference sequence). V lost 5 bases, J lost 7 bases, and 8 bases stayed unmatched. This CDR3 is CASRQRGGRGGELFF. The CDR3 DNA follows: TGTGCCAGCAGACAGCGGGGGGGCCGTGGCGGGGAGCTGTTTTTT.

The gene calls are TRBV11-2 and TRBJ1-6; tentative D call: TRBD1 (5 bases). V was pared by 5 bases and J by 13 bases, with 15 bases between. Germline CDR1 and CDR2: SGHAT and FQNNGV. This CDR3 has 13 residues. The CDR3 is CASSRGTVSPLHF. The CDR3 bases are TGTGCCAGCAGCCGGGGGACCGTATCCCCCCTCCACTTT.

The J gene is TRBJ1-5, the V gene TRBV19, with unresolved D. CDR3 length: 15 amino acids. Trimming took off 6 bases at V and 0 bases at J, with 12 bases between the two ends. Germline V gene sequence: CDR1 LNHDA, CDR2 SQIVND (reference sequence). CDR3: CASRTGWDSNQPQHF. The DNA for the CDR3 is TGTGCCAGTAGGACGGGATGGGATAGCAATCAGCCCCAGCATTTT.

This clone appeared a few times. J is TRBJ1-5 and V is TRBV19, with D uncertain. Germline lookup yields CDR1 LNHDA and CDR2 SQIVND (reference sequence). This CDR3 comprises 15 residues. V was trimmed by 7 bases and J by 6 bases, leaving 19 bases between them. The CDR3 loop is CASTSLESRGQPQHF. CDR3 nucleotides: TGTGCCAGTACCAGCCTTGAATCACGCGGTCAGCCCCAGCATTTT.

The chain recombines TRBV7-8 with TRBJ1-1, with D perhaps TRBD1 (5 bases). The V and J ends lost 2 bases and 0 bases respectively, with 10 bases between them. From germline, CDR1 is SGHVS and CDR2 FQNEAQ. This CDR3 has 15 residues. The CDR3: CASSLSGLMNTEAFF. The CDR3 DNA follows: TGTGCCAGCAGCTTATCGGGACTGATGAACACTGAAGCTTTCTTT.

Concerning this clone: Other DNA sequences in the same sample also yield this CDR3. V and J are TRBV20-1 and TRBJ2-3; D is unresolved. V lost 2 bases and J lost 6, with 6 bases in between. The CDR3 is 11 amino acids. CDR1 and CDR2 from the germline V gene are DFQATT and SNEGSKA (reference sequence). The CDR3 DNA sequence: TGCAGTGCTAGATTCTCCGATACGCAGTATTTT. Protein sequence: CSARFSDTQYF.

Notes on this clone: This sample includes further DNA sequences coding for the same CDR3. The V call is TRBV5-1, the J call TRBJ2-5, with 14 bases that match TRBD2. Germline V gene data show CDR1 as SGHRS and CDR2 as YFSETQ. The V gene end was trimmed by 3 bases and the J gene end by 2 bases; junction bases not matched to a gene: 3. The CDR3 consists of 16 residues. The CDR3 sequence: CASSWTSGGSQETQYF. CDR3 sequence (DNA): TGCGCCAGCAGCTGGACTAGCGGGGGGTCACAAGAGACCCAGTACTTC.

The V gene is TRBV13, the J gene TRBJ2-3; no clear D. Germline V gives CDR1 PRHDT, CDR2 FYEKMQ (reference sequence). The CDR3 loop spans 13 amino acids. With 3 bases removed from V and 2 bases from J, the gap between germline ends came to 6 bases. Here the CDR3 DNA reads TGTGCCAGCAGCTTCCAGGACACAGATACGCAGTATTTT. Translating gives CASSFQDTDTQYF.

The gene calls are TRBV6-1 and TRBJ1-2; possibly TRBD1 for D (6 bases). CDR3 length equals 15 residues. Per the germline V gene, CDR1 is MNHNS and CDR2 is SASEGT. Trimming left V 3 bases short and J 0 bases short, with 11 bases between. The CDR3 DNA reads as TGTGCCAGCAGTGAGCGACAGGTTACTAACTATGGCTACACCTTC. This encodes CASSERQVTNYGYTF.

The chain employs TRBV5-4 and TRBJ2-1; no definite D call. The CDR3 length is 12 residues. CDR1 is SGHNT and CDR2 is YYREEE in the germline V gene (reference sequence). Trimming took 0 bases from V and 15 from J, leaving 13 bases between them. The CDR3 spells CASSLAKHPPFF. The CDR3 bases are TGTGCCAGCAGCTTGGCCAAGCACCCGCCGTTCTTC. Complete variable domain (other parts from reference TRBV5-4 and TRBJ2-1): ETGVTQSPTHLIKTRGQQVTLRCSSQSGHNTVSWYQQALGQGPQFIFQYYREEENGRGNFPPRFSGLQFPNYSSELNVNALELDDSALYLCASSLAKHPPFFGPGTRLTVL.

The chain is built from TRBV30 and TRBJ2-2; 8 bases agree with TRBD1. Trimming at V came to 4 bases and at J to 4 bases, leaving 2 bases not matched to a gene. CDR3 length: 13 amino acids. The V gene's germline CDR1 is GTSNPN and CDR2 SVGIG (reference sequence). In nucleotides, the CDR3 is TGTGCCTGGAACAGGGGGAGCACCGGGGAGCTGTTTTTT. Translation gives CAWNRGSTGELFF. Variable domain in full (rest from reference TRBV30 and TRBJ2-2): SQTIHQWPATLVQPVGSPLSLECTVEGTSNPNLYWYRQAAGRGLQLLFYSVGIGQISSEVPQNLSASRPQDRQFILSSKKLLLSDSGFYLCAWNRGSTGELFFGEGSRLTVL.

The rearrangement uses TRBV5-8 and TRBJ1-2, with 7 positions matching TRBD1. This CDR3 region has 15 residues. Germline CDR1 and CDR2: SGHTS and YDEGEE. Trimming at V came to 4 bases and at J to 0 bases, leaving 6 bases not matched to a gene. CDR3 region: CASSRPGTANYGYTF. DNA of the CDR3: TGTGCCAGCAGCCGACCAGGGACAGCTAACTATGGCTACACCTTC.

The rearrangement joins TRBV5-1 to TRBJ2-5; 7 nucleotides line up with TRBD1. Germline trimming cut 0 bases from V and 2 bases from J; bases unmatched to any gene: 7. This CDR3 region has 16 residues. Germline values: CDR1 SGHRS, CDR2 YFSETQ. CDR3 sequence: CASSLATGVRQETQYF. CDR3 bases: TGCGCCAGCAGCTTGGCCACAGGGGTTCGGCAAGAGACCCAGTACTTC.

Concerning this clone: A junction end diverges from the germline sequence, so it may reflect a read error. The rearrangement links TRBV7-8 to TRBJ2-7, with a tentative D call TRBD1 (5 bases). Germline assignment: CDR1 SGHVS and CDR2 FQNEAQ. The CDR3 length is 14 residues. CDR3 coding DNA: TGTGCCAGCAGCACAGGATTAATACCCTACGAGCAGTGCTTC. Its translation is CASSTGLIPYEQCF.

The chain links TRBV9 to TRBJ1-6; 8 bases map to TRBD1. The V and J ends lost 3 bases and 7 bases, in that order; junction bases with no gene match: 6. The CDR3 has 15 residues. Germline V gene sequence: CDR1 SGDLS, CDR2 YYNGEE. CDR3 nucleotides: TGTGCCAGCAGCGCCCGGGACAGGACAAATTCACCCCTCCACTTT. The encoded protein is CASSARDRTNSPLHF.

Here the CDR3 DNA reads TGTGCCAGCAGCTTAGGGACAGGGGTGAGGCAGCCCCAGCATTTT. Its protein is CASSLGTGVRQPQHF. J is TRBJ1-5 and V is TRBV7-2; the match to TRBD1 covers 9 bases. The V gene end was trimmed by 1 base and the J gene end by 7 bases; junction bases not matched to a gene: 5. The CDR3 extends over 15 amino acids. Looked up from germline, CDR1 is SGHTA and CDR2 is FQGNSA.

The rearrangement links TRBV19 to TRBJ1-1, with 9 bases that match TRBD1. The CDR3 totals 14 residues. Germline V gives CDR1 LNHDA, CDR2 SQIVND (reference sequence). The trim removed 5 bases at V and 5 bases at J, leaving 6 bases unmatched. The CDR3 is CASSPGQGKTEAFF. DNA for the CDR3: TGTGCCAGTAGTCCGGGACAGGGTAAGACTGAAGCTTTCTTT.